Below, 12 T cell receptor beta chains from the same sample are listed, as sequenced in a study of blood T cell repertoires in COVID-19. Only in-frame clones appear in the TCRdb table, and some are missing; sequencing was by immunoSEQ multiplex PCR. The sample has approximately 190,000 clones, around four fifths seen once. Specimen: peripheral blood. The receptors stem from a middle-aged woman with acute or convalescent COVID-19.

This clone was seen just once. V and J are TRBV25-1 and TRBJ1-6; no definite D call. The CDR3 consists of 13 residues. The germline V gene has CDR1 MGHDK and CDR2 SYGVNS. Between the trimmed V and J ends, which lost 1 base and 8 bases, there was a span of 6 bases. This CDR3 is CASSELRDSPLHF. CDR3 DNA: TGTGCCAGCAGTGAATTGAGGGATTCACCCCTCCACTTT. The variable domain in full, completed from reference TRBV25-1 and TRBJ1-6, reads EADIYQTPRYLVIGTGKKITLECSQTMGHDKMYWYQQDPGMELHLIHYSYGVNSTEKGDLSSESTVSRIRTEHFPLTLESARPSHTSQYLCASSELRDSPLHFGNGTRLTVT.

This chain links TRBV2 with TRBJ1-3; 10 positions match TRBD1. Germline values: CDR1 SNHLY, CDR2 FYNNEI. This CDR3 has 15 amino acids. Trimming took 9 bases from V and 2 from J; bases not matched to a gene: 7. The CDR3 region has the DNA TGTGCCAGGAGTAGGACAGGGGGGACTGGAAACACCATATATTTT. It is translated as CARSRTGGTGNTIYF.

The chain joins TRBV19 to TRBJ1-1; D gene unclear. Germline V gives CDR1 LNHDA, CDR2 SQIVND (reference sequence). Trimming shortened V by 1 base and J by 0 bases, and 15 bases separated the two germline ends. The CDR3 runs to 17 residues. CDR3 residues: CASSIVTGGGMNTEAFF. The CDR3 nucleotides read TGTGCCAGTAGTATAGTAACGGGTGGAGGGATGAACACTGAAGCTTTCTTT.

The DNA for the CDR3 is TGTGCCAGCTCACCGGGACTCCAGTCGGGCAATGAGCAGTTCTTC. Its translation is CASSPGLQSGNEQFF. The chain couples TRBV18 to TRBJ2-1; D is possibly TRBD2 (6 bases). Trimming took 3 bases from V and 6 from J, leaving 15 bases between them. Looked up from germline, CDR1 is KGHSH and CDR2 is LQKENI. This CDR3 region has 15 residues.

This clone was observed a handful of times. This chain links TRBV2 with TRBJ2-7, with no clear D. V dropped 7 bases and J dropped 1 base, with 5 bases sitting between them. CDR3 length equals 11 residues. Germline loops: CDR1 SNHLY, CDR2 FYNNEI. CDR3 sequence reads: CASTESYEQYF. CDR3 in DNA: TGTGCCAGCACGGAGTCCTACGAGCAGTACTTC.

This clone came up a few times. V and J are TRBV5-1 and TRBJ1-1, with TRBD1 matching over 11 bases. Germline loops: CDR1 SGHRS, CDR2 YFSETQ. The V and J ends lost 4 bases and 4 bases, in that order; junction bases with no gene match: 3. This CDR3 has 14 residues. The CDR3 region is CASSAGTGGTEAFF. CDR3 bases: TGCGCCAGCAGCGCCGGGACAGGGGGCACTGAAGCTTTCTTT.

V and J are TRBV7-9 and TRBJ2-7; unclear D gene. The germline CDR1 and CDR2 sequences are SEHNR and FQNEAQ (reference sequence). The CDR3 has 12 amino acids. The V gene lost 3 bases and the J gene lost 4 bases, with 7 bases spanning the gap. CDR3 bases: TGTGCCAGCAGCTTCGACTCTTACGAGCAGTACTTC. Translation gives CASSFDSYEQYF.

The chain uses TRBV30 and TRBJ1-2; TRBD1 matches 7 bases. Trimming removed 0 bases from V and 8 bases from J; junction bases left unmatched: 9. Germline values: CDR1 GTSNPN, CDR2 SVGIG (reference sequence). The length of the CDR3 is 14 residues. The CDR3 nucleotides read TGTGCCTGGAGTGTACGGCACGGGACAGCCGGCTACACCTTC. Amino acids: CAWSVRHGTAGYTF.

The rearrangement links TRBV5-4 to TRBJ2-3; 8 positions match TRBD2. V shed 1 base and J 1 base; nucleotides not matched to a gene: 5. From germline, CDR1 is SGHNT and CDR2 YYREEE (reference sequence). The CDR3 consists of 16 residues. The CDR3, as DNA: TGTGCCAGCAGCTTGAACGGGGGGGCGGGCACAGATACGCAGTATTTT. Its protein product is CASSLNGGAGTDTQYF.

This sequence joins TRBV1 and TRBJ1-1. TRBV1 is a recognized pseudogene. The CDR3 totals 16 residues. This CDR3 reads CTSSPCREQPHTEAFF. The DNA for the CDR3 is TGCACCAGCAGCCCATGCCGGGAACAGCCGCACACTGAAGCTTTCTTT.

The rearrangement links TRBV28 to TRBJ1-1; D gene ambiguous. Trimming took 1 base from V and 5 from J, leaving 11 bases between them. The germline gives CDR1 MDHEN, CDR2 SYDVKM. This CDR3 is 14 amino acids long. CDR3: CASSLYSSPTEAFF. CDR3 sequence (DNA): TGTGCCAGCAGTTTATATAGTTCTCCAACTGAAGCTTTCTTT.

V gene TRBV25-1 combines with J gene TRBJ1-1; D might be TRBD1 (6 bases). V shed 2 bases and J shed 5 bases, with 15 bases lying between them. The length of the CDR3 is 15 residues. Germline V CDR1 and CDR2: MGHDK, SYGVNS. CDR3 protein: CASSEQGSLGTEAFF. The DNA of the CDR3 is TGTGCCAGCAGTGAACAGGGGTCCTTGGGGACTGAAGCTTTCTTT.